These T cell receptor beta chains were read from a single sample in a study of cytomegalovirus exposure and HLA in healthy donors. Assay: immunoSEQ multiplex PCR; the TCRdb copy retains only in-frame clones and omits some. Here the sample spans 95,000 to 130,000 clones, approximately 80% being singletons. The sequencing input was PBMCs. The receptors come from a man aged 30 to 39 in good health and CMV-seropositive. Each CDR3 is given with its conserved first and last residue. A D gene is named only where the DNA matches it firmly. For some rows the clone size is stated as once, few or many, or as a class when expanded; others skip it.

j_call	v_call	clone_size	d_call	cdr3_aa	cdr3_nt
TRBJ2-5	TRBV29-1	NA	TRBD1	CSVAAGTGIGETQYF	TGCAGCGTCGCCGCCGGGACAGGGATCGGGGAGACCCAGTACTTC
TRBJ1-2	TRBV13	NA	TRBD1	CASSSRTGGRGYGYTF	TGTGCCAGCAGCTCCAGGACAGGGGGCAGGGGCTATGGCTACACCTTC
TRBJ2-3	TRBV27	NA	NA	CATQSGTDTQYF	TGTGCCACTCAGAGCGGCACAGATACGCAGTATTTT
TRBJ2-7	TRBV18	NA	TRBD1	CASSPTAGTGLYF	TGTGCCAGCTCACCCACCGCCGGGACAGGATTGTACTTC
TRBJ2-1	TRBV5-1	NA	TRBD1	CASSSRDRVPNEQFF	TGCGCCAGCAGCTCCCGGGACAGGGTACCCAATGAGCAGTTCTTC
TRBJ2-1	TRBV9	few	TRBD2	CASSVGNSGGQNEQFF	TGTGCCAGCAGCGTAGGAAATAGCGGGGGGCAAAATGAGCAGTTCTTC
TRBJ2-2	TRBV27	NA	NA	CASSFRAREPGELFF	TGTGCCAGCAGTTTCAGAGCTCGGGAGCCCGGGGAGCTGTTTTTT
TRBJ1-5	TRBV5-6	NA	NA	CASSSTGTNQPQHF	TGTGCCAGCAGCTCCACAGGGACCAATCAGCCCCAGCATTTT
TRBJ2-7	TRBV7-2	once	TRBD1	CASSSDRGDEQYF	TGTGCCAGCAGCTCTGACAGGGGGGACGAGCAGTACTTC
TRBJ1-1	TRBV5-6	NA	TRBD1	CASSFPTGGTEAFF	TGTGCCAGCAGCTTCCCGACAGGGGGTACTGAAGCTTTCTTT
TRBJ2-3	TRBV6-5	few	NA	CASSTGFTDTQYF	TGTGCCAGCAGTACAGGCTTCACAGATACGCAGTATTTT
TRBJ2-7	TRBV2	NA	NA	CASSDLASSYEQYF	TGTGCCAGCAGTGATTTGGCTAGCTCCTACGAGCAGTACTTC
TRBJ2-3	TRBV27	NA	NA	CASSLRLAHSTDTQYF	TGTGCCAGCAGTTTAAGGCTAGCTCATAGCACAGATACGCAGTATTTT
TRBJ1-2	TRBV6-5	once	NA	CASSYSAGRSNYGYTF	TGTGCCAGCAGTTACTCGGCTGGTCGTTCTAACTATGGCTACACCTTC
TRBJ2-7	TRBV5-1	NA	TRBD1	CASSLTGTGVDEQYF	TGCGCCAGCAGCTTAACCGGGACAGGGGTCGACGAGCAGTACTTC
TRBJ1-2	TRBV6-6	NA	NA	CASSYNFQGESDGYTF	TGTGCCAGCAGTTACAACTTCCAGGGTGAATCGGATGGCTACACCTTC
TRBJ1-4	TRBV5-6	NA	NA	CASSSRSKLFF	TGTGCCAGCAGCTCGCGATCAAAACTGTTTTTT
TRBJ2-2	TRBV7-2	NA	TRBD2	CASSLASGENTGELFF	TGTGCCAGCAGCTTAGCAAGCGGGGAGAACACCGGGGAGCTGTTTTTT
TRBJ2-7	TRBV27	NA	TRBD2	CASSLQREGIYEQYF	TGTGCCAGCAGTTTGCAGCGGGAGGGGATCTACGAGCAGTACTTC
TRBJ2-7	TRBV28	NA	TRBD1	CASTLGTGGYEQYF	TGTGCCAGCACCTTAGGGACAGGGGGGTACGAGCAATACTTC
TRBJ2-7	TRBV18	once	NA	CASSPQIVRQGNAPYEQYF	TGTGCCAGCTCACCACAGATAGTTCGCCAGGGGAATGCCCCCTACGAGCAGTACTTC
TRBJ2-1	TRBV5-4	NA	TRBD2	CASSSGLAGGSAYNEQFF	TGTGCCAGCAGCTCGGGACTAGCGGGAGGGTCCGCCTACAATGAGCAGTTCTTC
TRBJ2-1	TRBV28	NA	NA	CASSQSREGRDNEQFF	TGTGCCAGCAGTCAAAGTCGCGAGGGAAGAGACAATGAGCAGTTCTTC
TRBJ2-1	TRBV5-4	NA	TRBD2	CASSLGLAGYNEQFF	TGTGCCAGCAGCTTGGGGCTAGCGGGTTACAATGAGCAGTTCTTC
TRBJ1-2	TRBV5-1	NA	TRBD1	CASRPGQGYGYTF	TGCGCCAGCAGACCGGGACAGGGATATGGCTACACCTTC
TRBJ1-1	TRBV6-6	once	NA	CASTPGVRYTEAFF	TGTGCCAGCACACCAGGGGTGCGATACACTGAAGCTTTCTTT
TRBJ2-1	TRBV5-1	NA	TRBD1	CASSFYPSGTGIGNEQFF	TGCGCCAGCAGTTTCTATCCGTCCGGGACAGGGATAGGGAATGAGCAGTTCTTC